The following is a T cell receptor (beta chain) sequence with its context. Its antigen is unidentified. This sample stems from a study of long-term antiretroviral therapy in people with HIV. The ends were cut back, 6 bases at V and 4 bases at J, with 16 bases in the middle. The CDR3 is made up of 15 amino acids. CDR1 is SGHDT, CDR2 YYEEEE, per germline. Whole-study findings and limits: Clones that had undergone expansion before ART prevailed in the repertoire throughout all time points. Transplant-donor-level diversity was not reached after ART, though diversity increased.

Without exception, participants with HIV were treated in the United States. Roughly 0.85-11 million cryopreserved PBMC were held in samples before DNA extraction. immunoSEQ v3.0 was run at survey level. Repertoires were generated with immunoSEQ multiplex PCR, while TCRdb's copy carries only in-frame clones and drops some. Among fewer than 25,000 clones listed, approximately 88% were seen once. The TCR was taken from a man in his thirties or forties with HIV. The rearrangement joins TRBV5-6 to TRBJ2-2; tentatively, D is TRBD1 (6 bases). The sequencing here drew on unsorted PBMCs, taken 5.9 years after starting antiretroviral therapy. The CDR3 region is CASNLRGPGTGELFF. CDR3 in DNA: TGTGCCAGCAACCTCAGGGGCCCGGGCACCGGGGAGCTGTTTTTT.